This is a list of T cell receptor beta chains from one sample in a study of technical replicates of blood from a handful of donors. Measured with immunoSEQ multiplex PCR; TCRdb has only the in-frame clones, and not every one. The sample includes about 95,000 clones, around 95% of them seen just once. Sequenced sample: T cells isolated from PBMCs. The receptors stem from a human donor in good health. The conserved cysteine and the conserved F or W are not part of the CDR3 here. Each record gives: V gene, CDR3 length, CDR3 protein.

V: TRBV7-9; length: 14; CDR3: ASSLGEAESTDTQY
V: TRBV7-7; length: 13; CDR3: ASSLGASSYNEQF
V: TRBV11-2; length: 15; CDR3: ASSLDLGLAGHDEQF
V: TRBV15; length: 9; CDR3: ATRQGIEAF
V: TRBV2; length: 12; CDR3: ASSVTRGTDTQY
V: TRBV7-2; length: 13; CDR3: ASSLAGGNQETQY
V: TRBV5-6; length: 12; CDR3: ASSILILEDGYT
V: TRBV11-3; length: 13; CDR3: ASSLRRDRNTEAF
V: TRBV19; length: 12; CDR3: ASSLDRDWDTQY
V: TRBV18; length: 14; CDR3: ASSSTGAAPDTEAF
V: TRBV15; length: 13; CDR3: ATSIAPGAYNEQF
V: TRBV7-9; length: 12; CDR3: ASSLGGSIETQY
V: TRBV7-2; length: 10; CDR3: ASSLDGSGYT
V: TRBV2; length: 8; CDR3: ASRANEQF
V: TRBV27; length: 12; CDR3: ASSLSSDYDEQY